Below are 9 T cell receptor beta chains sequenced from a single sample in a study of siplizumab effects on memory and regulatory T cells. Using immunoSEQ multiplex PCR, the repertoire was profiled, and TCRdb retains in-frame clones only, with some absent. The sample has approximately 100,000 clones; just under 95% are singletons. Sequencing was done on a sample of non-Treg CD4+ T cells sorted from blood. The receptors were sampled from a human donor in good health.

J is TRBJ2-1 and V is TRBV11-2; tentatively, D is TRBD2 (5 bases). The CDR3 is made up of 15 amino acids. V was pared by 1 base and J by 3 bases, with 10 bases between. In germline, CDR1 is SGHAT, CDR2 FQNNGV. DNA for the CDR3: TGTGCCAGCAGCTTAGGAGGGTCTTACTACAATGAGCAGTTCTTC. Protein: CASSLGGSYYNEQFF.

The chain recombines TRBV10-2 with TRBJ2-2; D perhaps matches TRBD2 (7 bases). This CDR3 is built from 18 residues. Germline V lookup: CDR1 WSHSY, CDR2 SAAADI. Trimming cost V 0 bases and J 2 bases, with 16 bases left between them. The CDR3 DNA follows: TGCGCCAGCAGTGAGTCGACGGGGGCGGGGGTAAACACCGGGGAGCTGTTTTTT. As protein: CASSESTGAGVNTGELFF.

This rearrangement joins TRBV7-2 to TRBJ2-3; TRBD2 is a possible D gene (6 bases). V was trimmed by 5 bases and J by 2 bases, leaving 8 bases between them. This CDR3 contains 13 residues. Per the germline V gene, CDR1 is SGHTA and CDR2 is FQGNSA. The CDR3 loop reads CASSRTTTDTQYF. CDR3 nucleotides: TGTGCCAGCAGCAGGACTACCACAGATACGCAGTATTTT.

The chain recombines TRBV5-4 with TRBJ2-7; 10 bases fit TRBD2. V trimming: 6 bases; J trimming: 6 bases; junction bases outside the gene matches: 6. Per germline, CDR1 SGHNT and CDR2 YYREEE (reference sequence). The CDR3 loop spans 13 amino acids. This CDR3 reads CASNQRGGLEQYF. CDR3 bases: TGTGCCAGCAACCAGCGGGGGGGCCTCGAGCAGTACTTC.

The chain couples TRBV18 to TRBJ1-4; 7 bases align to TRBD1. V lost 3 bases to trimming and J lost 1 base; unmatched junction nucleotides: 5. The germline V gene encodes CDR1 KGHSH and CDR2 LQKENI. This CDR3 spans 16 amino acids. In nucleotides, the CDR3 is TGTGCCAGCTCACCGCGACAGGGTCAAACTAATGAAAAACTGTTTTTT. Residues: CASSPRQGQTNEKLFF.

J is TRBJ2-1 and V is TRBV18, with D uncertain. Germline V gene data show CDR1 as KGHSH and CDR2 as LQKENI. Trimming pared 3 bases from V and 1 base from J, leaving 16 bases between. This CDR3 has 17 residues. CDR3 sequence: CASSPWQARISYNEQFF. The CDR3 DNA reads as TGTGCCAGCTCACCCTGGCAGGCCCGCATTTCCTACAATGAGCAGTTCTTC. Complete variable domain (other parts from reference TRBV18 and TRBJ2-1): NAGVMQNPRHLVRRRGQEARLRCSPMKGHSHVYWYRQLPEEGLKFMVYLQKENIIDESGMPKERFSAEFPKEGPSILRIQQVVRGDSAAYFCASSPWQARISYNEQFFGPGTRLTVL.

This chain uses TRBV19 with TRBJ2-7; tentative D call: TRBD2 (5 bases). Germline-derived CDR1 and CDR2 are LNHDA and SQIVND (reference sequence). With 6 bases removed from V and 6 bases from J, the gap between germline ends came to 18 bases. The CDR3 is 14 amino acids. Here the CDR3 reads CASRRAGEAGEQYF. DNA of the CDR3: TGTGCCAGTAGGAGAGCTGGAGAGGCGGGCGAGCAGTACTTC.

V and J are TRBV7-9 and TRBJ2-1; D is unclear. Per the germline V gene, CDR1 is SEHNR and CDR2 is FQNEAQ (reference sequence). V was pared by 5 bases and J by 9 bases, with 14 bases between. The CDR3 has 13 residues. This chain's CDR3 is CASSPSPTFEQFF. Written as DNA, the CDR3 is TGTGCCAGCAGCCCATCACCGACATTTGAGCAGTTCTTC.

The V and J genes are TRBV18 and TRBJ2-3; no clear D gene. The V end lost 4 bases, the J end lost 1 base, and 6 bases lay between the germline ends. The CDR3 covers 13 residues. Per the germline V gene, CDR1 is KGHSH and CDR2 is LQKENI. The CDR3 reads CASSLPGTDTQYF. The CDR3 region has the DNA TGTGCCAGCTCACTCCCGGGCACAGATACGCAGTATTTT.